This entry describes one T cell receptor beta chain. This sample's time point: sample taken at primary tumor resection. The sequenced material consisted of unsorted whole RNA from tumor, nontumor lung or frozen PBMC. Donors were approximately 70 untreated early-stage non-small cell lung cancer patients. This entry comes from a study of spatial heterogeneity in lung cancer. The V end lost 7 bases, the J end lost 7 bases, and 14 bases lay between the germline ends. The CDR3 is made up of 13 amino acids. Each molecule of TCR cDNA was tagged with one unique molecular identifier. TCRdb passed the 5' RACE reads through MiXCR, listing each CDR3 protein once. This sample has 40,000 to 45,000 distinct CDR3 sequences, with roughly 13% found just once.

The material sequenced was PBMCs, taken at surgery. This rearrangement joins TRBV12-3 or TRBV12-4 to TRBJ2-1; D is unresolved. This receptor was obtained from a male donor with early-stage non-small cell lung cancer. The CDR3 sequence is CASNDDRVNEQFF. The CDR3 coding sequence is TGTGCCAGCAACGATGACCGCGTAAATGAGCAGTTCTTC.